This T cell receptor (beta chain) is drawn from a study of shared clonotypes between healthy human individuals. General study results and limits: Naive subsets generally exceeded memory subsets in estimated richness.

Details on this clone: Its antigen is unknown.

The CDR3 contains 16 residues. V was clipped by 0 bases and J by 5 bases, with 15 bases between them. Germline V gene lookup returns CDR1 SGDLS and CDR2 YYNGEE. Sequencing was performed with immunoSEQ multiplex PCR; in TCRdb, only in-frame clones are kept and a portion is missing. Of roughly 1,500,000 clones in the sample, 98% were seen once. The sample comprised naive CD4+ T cells sorted from blood. The sample's subset: CD45RA+ positively selected. The TCR was taken from a man younger than 45 in good health. The chain carries TRBV9 and TRBJ2-1; D is unresolved. Written as DNA, the CDR3 is TGTGCCAGCAGCGTAGGAGGTGGCTTAGAGAACAATGAGCAGTTCTTC. Residues: CASSVGGGLENNEQFF.